This T cell receptor beta chain was captured in a study of blood T cells in healthy people across ages. Primed by a sample-barcoded 5' primer and a J-beta primer mix, a second PCR proceeded for roughly 7 to 11 cycles. Individual samples furnished no less than 2.5 million CDR3-containing paired-end reads apiece. TCRdb independently ran MiXCR on the 5' RACE reads; one entry per CDR3 protein. The sample consists of hundreds of thousands of distinct CDR3 sequences, 46% of them appearing once. This CDR3 region has 14 residues. Germline V gives CDR1 DFQATT, CDR2 SNEGSKA (reference sequence). A note on this clonotype: Its antigen is currently unknown.

General study points: Comparison with aged donors showed that long-lived donors had more naive CD4+ cells and higher diversity.

Sequencing input: blood. The sequence derives from an elderly man in good health. The V call is TRBV20-1, the J call TRBJ2-3, with 7 bases that match TRBD2. Here the CDR3 DNA reads TGCGGCTCCGTAAGCGGGAAATACACAGATACGCAGTATTTT. Amino acids: CGSVSGKYTDTQYF.